The 4 T cell receptor beta chains below come from one sample, sequenced in a study of blood T cell repertoires in COVID-19. Here immunoSEQ multiplex PCR was the method, and the copy in TCRdb shows in-frame clones only, minus some. The sample yields hundreds of thousands of clones, about nine tenths seen once. The sequencing sample was made of PBMCs or T cells enriched from blood (not recorded which). These receptors were obtained from a man between 18 and 29 years old who had recovered from COVID-19.

This sequence joins TRBV12-3 or TRBV12-4 and TRBJ2-5, with TRBD1 as a possible D gene (5 bases). The V end was cut by 6 bases, the J end by 14 bases, with 22 bases between. This CDR3 region has 13 residues. This chain's CDR3 is CASSRDSLSTRYF. Written as DNA, the CDR3 is TGTGCCAGCAGCCGAGACAGCCTCTCTACCCGTTACTTC.

V gene TRBV5-5 combines with J gene TRBJ2-7; maybe TRBD1 (5 bases). Germline CDR1 reads SGHKS; CDR2 reads YYEKEE (reference sequence). Trimming removed 6 bases from V and 4 bases from J, with 14 bases in between. The CDR3 has 13 amino acids. The CDR3 is CASTMGQGYEQYF. CDR3 sequence (DNA): TGTGCCAGCACGATGGGGCAGGGATACGAGCAGTACTTC.

The chain carries TRBV7-9 and TRBJ1-5; maybe TRBD1 (6 bases). CDR1 and CDR2 (germline): SEHNR, FQNEAQ (reference sequence). CDR3 length: 15 residues. Trimming took 5 bases from V and 4 from J, leaving 15 bases between them. The CDR3 protein is CASSRDGTPNQPQHF. The CDR3, as DNA: TGTGCCAGCAGCCGAGACGGGACACCAAATCAGCCCCAGCATTTT.

This clone was detected a few times. Different DNA sequences within this sample yield the same CDR3. The chain recombines TRBV28 with TRBJ2-7; possibly TRBD1 for D (6 bases). This CDR3 contains 13 residues. Trimming shortened V by 5 bases and J by 3 bases, and 11 bases separated the two germline ends. The V gene's germline CDR1 is MDHEN and CDR2 SYDVKM. The CDR3 sequence is CASSPQGRYEQYF. In nucleotides, the CDR3 is TGTGCCAGCAGTCCACAGGGTCGCTACGAGCAGTACTTC. Looking up the rest from reference TRBV28 and TRBJ2-7 gives the full variable domain: DVKVTQSSRYLVKRTGEKVFLECVQDMDHENMFWYRQDPGLGLRLIYFSYDVKMKEKGDIPEGYSVSREKKERFSLILESASTNQTSMYLCASSPQGRYEQYFGPGTRLTVT.